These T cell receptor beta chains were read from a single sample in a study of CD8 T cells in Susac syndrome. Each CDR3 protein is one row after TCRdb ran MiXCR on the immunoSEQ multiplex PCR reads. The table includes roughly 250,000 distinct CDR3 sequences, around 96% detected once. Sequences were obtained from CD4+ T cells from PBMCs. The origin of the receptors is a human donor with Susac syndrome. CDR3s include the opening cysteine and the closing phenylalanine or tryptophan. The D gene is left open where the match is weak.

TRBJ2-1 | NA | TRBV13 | CASSLKYRGGGYNEQFF | TGTGCCAGCAGCCTCAAATATCGGGGAGGGGGGTACAATGAGCAGTTCTTC
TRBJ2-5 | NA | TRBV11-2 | CASSPRDGQETQYF | TGTGCCAGCAGCCCCCGGGACGGCCAAGAGACCCAGTACTTC
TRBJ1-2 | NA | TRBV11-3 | CASSLDRVNYGYTF | TGTGCCAGCAGCTTAGACAGGGTTAACTATGGCTACACCTTC
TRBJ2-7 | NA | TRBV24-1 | CATSDPLRGPVYEQYF | TGTGCCACCAGTGATCCCCTGCGGGGGCCCGTCTACGAGCAGTACTTC
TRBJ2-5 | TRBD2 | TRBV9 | CASSVDAGGIETQYF | TGTGCCAGCAGCGTAGATGCGGGAGGGATAGAGACCCAGTACTTC
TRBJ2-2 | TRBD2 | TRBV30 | CAWSPSGISGELFF | TGTGCCTGGAGTCCTAGCGGGATTTCCGGGGAGCTGTTTTTT
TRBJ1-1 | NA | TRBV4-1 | CASRPPGRMNTEAFF | TGCGCCAGCAGACCTCCGGGCCGCATGAACACTGAAGCTTTCTTT
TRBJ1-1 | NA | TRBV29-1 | CSVAQVLNSIEAFF | TGCAGCGTTGCGCAGGTTTTGAACTCAATTGAAGCTTTCTTT
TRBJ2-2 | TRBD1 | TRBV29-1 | CSVDRGLTGELFF | TGCAGCGTGGACAGGGGTCTCACCGGGGAGCTGTTTTTT
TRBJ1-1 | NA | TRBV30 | CAVKGPTEAFF | TGTGCCGTTAAGGGGCCCACTGAAGCTTTCTTT
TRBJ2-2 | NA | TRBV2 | CASSDHSNTGELFF | TGTGCCAGCAGTGATCATTCAAACACCGGGGAGCTGTTTTTT
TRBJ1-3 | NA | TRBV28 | CASRSGTRGNTIYF | TGTGCCAGCAGATCCGGGACGCGTGGAAACACCATATATTTT
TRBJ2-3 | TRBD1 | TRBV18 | CASSPPGGTQYF | TGTGCCAGCTCACCCCCAGGGGGTACGCAGTATTTT